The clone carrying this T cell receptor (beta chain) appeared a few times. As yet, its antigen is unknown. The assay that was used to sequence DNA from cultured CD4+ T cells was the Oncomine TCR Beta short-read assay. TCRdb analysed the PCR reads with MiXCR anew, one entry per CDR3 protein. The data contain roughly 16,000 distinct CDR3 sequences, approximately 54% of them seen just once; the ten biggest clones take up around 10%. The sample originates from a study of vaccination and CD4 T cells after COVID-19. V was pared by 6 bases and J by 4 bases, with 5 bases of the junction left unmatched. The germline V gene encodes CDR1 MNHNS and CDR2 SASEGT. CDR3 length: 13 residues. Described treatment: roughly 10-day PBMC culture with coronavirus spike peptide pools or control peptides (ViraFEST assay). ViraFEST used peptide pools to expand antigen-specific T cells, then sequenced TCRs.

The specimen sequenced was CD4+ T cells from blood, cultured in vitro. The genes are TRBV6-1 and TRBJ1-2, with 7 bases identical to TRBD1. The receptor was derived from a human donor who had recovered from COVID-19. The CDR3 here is CASRATGIYGYTF. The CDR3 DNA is TGTGCCAGCAGGGCGACAGGGATCTATGGCTACACCTTC.